This TCR beta chain was identified during a study of T cells in Graves' hyperthyroidism and ophthalmopathy. This clonotype was recorded many times. The CDR3 runs to 14 residues. V trimming: 0 bases; J trimming: 5 bases; junction bases outside the gene matches: 6. Germline CDR1 is DFQATT and CDR2 is SNEGSKA (reference sequence). The investigators amplified TCR beta CDR3 regions from RNA transcripts. The TCR CDR3 was amplified in a first-round RT-PCR using the HTBI primer set. TCRdb re-called the multiplex PCR reads with MiXCR, one entry per CDR3 protein. The table lists about 400,000 distinct CDR3 sequences, around 14% of them singletons.

The sequence was collected from a woman aged 18-29 years with Graves' hyperthyroidism. The specimen was blood. The rearrangement joins TRBV20-1 to TRBJ1-1, with 7 bases aligning to TRBD1. CDR3 region: CSARDAGGRTEAFF. The CDR3 DNA reads as TGCAGTGCTAGAGACGCAGGGGGACGTACTGAAGCTTTCTTT.